This TCR beta chain was recovered during a study of patients and donors after allogeneic stem cell transplantation (dated by TCRdb to the early 2020s). In the case of this clonotype: Its binding antigen is unknown. No base quality information exists; no much larger clone differs at one position.

The CDR3 numbers 16 residues from cysteine through phenylalanine. Of all the DNA, just the CDR3 is kept, 48 bases in frame from base 1. Sequences MDHEN (CDR1) and SYDVKM (CDR2) are obtained from the germline V gene. Deletion took 5 bases off V and 10 bases off J, with a span of 23 bases between the germline ends. Libraries were constructed by RT-PCR. Sequencing instrument: NextSeq 550. Starting from the raw public reads, TCRdb applied fastp trimming at Q25, assembled clones with MiXCR and retained in-frame beta chains. For every CDR3 protein sequence, its rows merge into one entry that carries the most common genes and DNA. The sample table shows 85,000 to 90,000 distinct CDR3 sequences, and roughly 50% are seen once. Roughly 64% of the sample is taken by the ten largest.

The sequence is built from TRBV28 and TRBJ1-4, with TRBD1 as a weak D call on 5 bases. The source of this sequence is a human donor who was either an allogeneic HSCT recipient or a stem cell or donor lymphocyte infusion donor (not recorded which). It is not recorded whose cells these are; they may come from a transplant donor. What was sequenced was blood, either unsorted or a sorted T cell fraction (not recorded which). The DNA sequence reads TGTGCCAGCAGTCCTTTTCCCAAAGGGGATTTAGGAAAACTGTTTTTT. The translation is CASSPFPKGDLGKLFF. Where the CDR3 stops, the reference TRBV28 and TRBJ1-4 genes take over; the full variable domain is DVKVTQSSRYLVKRTGEKVFLECVQDMDHENMFWYRQDPGLGLRLIYFSYDVKMKEKGDIPEGYSVSREKKERFSLILESASTNQTSMYLCASSPFPKGDLGKLFFGSGTQLSVL.